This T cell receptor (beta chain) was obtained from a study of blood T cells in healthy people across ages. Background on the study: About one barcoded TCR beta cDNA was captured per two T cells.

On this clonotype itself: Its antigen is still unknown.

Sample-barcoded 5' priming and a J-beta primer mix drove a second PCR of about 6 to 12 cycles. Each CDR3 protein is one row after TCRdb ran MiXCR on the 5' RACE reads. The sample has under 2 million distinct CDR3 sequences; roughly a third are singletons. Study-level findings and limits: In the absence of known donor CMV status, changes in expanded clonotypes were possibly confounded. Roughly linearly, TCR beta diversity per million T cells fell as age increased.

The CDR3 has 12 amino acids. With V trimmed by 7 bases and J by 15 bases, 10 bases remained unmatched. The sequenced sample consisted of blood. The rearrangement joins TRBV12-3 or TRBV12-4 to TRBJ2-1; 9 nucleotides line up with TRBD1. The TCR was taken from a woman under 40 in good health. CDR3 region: CASTPDRGGLFF. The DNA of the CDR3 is TGTGCCAGCACCCCGGACAGGGGCGGGTTGTTCTTC.